The following is a T cell receptor beta chain sequence with its context. Its antigen remains unknown. The data were obtained in a study of blood T cells in healthy people across ages. Broader study findings: Aged donors had fewer naive CD4+ cells and lower diversity than long-lived donors. While age rose, TCR beta diversity per million T cells dropped in a roughly linear way.

Around 10 milliliters of peripheral blood were drawn from each donor. With V trimmed by 2 bases and J by 2 bases, 8 bases remained unmatched. This CDR3 has 17 residues. Germline CDR1 LGHDT, CDR2 YNNKEL (reference sequence). Primers used in a second PCR of roughly 6 to 12 cycles were a sample-barcoded 5' primer and a J-beta primer mix. TCRdb analysed the 5' RACE reads with MiXCR anew, one entry per CDR3 protein. The sample holds some 1.4 million distinct CDR3 sequences; around 42% are singletons and the top ten take 7% to 9.5%. The clonotype was recovered from a woman in her late teens or twenties in good health. J is TRBJ2-3 and V is TRBV3-1, with 9 nucleotides matching TRBD2. Sequencing was done on a sample of blood. The CDR3 loop reads CASSQYSAGGDTDTQYF. DNA for the CDR3: TGTGCCAGCAGCCAATATAGCGCGGGGGGGGACACAGATACGCAGTATTTT.